Below, one T cell receptor (beta chain) is given with its context. This record belongs to a study of blood T cell repertoires in COVID-19. Looking at the study overall: PBMCs, B-cell-depleted T cells, or T cells provided the cDNA or gDNA that made up the material.

In the authors' workflow: From reference gene primer amplification, estimates of nucleated cell counts were derived. Assay: immunoSEQ multiplex PCR; the TCRdb copy retains only in-frame clones and omits some. The V and J calls and the clone size are those of that table, but D and trimming were determined from the DNA. The repertoire holds 210,000 or so clones, around 82% seen once, with 4.3% in the top ten. Which cohort a participant joined came from the clinical history participants gave. CDR3 size: 13 residues. V was pared by 7 bases and J by 6 bases, with 16 bases between. Germline-derived CDR1 and CDR2 are MNHNY and SVGAGI (reference sequence).

The rearrangement joins TRBV6-6 to TRBJ2-7; TRBD2 might be the D (5 bases). The receptor comes from a man aged 25 to 40 with acute COVID-19. The source material was PBMCs or T cells enriched from blood (not recorded which). CDR3 amino acids: CASTRVEYGEQYF. CDR3 nucleotide sequence: TGTGCCAGCACGCGGGTAGAGTATGGCGAGCAGTACTTC.